This T cell receptor beta chain was obtained from a study of blood T cell repertoires in COVID-19. As for the study in general: There were acute and convalescent COVID-19 samples, and they came from the United States, Italy and Spain. Sources were T cells, B-cell-depleted T cells, or PBMCs; the material itself was cDNA or gDNA.

CDR1 SNHLY and CDR2 FYNNEI come from the germline V gene. CDR3 length equals 9 residues. Trimming stripped 8 bases from V and 6 bases from J, with 4 bases between. This clone was found a few times. During active infection, Seattle patients enrolled and were then monitored through disease. Authors' processing steps: Reference gene primer amplification in the assay estimated nucleated cell counts. The method was immunoSEQ multiplex PCR; TCRdb's version includes in-frame clones alone and lacks a portion of them. Clonal size and the V and J genes are those of that table, whereas D and trimming came from the DNA. The table lists about 440,000 clones, approximately 88% of them singletons.

The sample comprised peripheral blood. The TCR comes from a woman between 45 and 65 years old with COVID-19, enrolled during active disease. The rearrangement uses TRBV2 and TRBJ1-1; D is uncertain. The CDR3, as DNA: TGTGCCAGCTGGCCTGAAGCTTTCTTT. Encoded protein: CASWPEAFF.